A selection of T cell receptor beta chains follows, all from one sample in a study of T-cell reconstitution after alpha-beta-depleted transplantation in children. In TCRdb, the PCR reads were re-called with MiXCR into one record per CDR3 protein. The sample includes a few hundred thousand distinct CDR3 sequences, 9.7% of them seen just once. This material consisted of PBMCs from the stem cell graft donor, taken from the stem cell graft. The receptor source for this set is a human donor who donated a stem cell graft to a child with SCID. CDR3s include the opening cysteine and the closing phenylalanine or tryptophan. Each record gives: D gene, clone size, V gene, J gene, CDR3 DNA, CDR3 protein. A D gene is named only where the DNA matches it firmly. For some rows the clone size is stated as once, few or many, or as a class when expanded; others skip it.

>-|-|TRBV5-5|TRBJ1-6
TGTGCCAGCCGCCTCGGGGGGAATAATTCACCCCTCCACTTT
CASRLGGNNSPLHF
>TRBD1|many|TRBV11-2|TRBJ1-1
TGTGCCAGCAGCCCTTGGGACAGACAGAACACTGAAGCTTTCTTT
CASSPWDRQNTEAFF
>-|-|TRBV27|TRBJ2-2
TGTGCCAGCAGTTACGGGGGCGGAGTGACCGGGGAGCTGTTTTTT
CASSYGGGVTGELFF
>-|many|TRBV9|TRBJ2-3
TGTGCCAGCAGCGTAGGGCTGGATCCAGATACGCAGTATTTT
CASSVGLDPDTQYF
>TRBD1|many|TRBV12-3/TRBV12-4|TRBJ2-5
TGTGCCAGCAGTACTAGGACAGGGTTAGAAGAGACCCAGTACTTC
CASSTRTGLEETQYF
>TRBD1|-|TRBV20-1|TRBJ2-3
TGCAGTGCTAGGACAGGGGAGGATACGCAGTATTTT
CSARTGEDTQYF
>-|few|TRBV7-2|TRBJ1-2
TGTGCCAGCAGCCCTACGTCAGGATATGGCTACACCTTC
CASSPTSGYGYTF
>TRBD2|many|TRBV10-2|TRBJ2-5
TGCGCCAGCAGCGCGGGACTACCGTACCAAGAGACCCAGTACTTC
CASSAGLPYQETQYF
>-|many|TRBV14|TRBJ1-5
TGTGCCAGCAGCCGCCGGACAGCCGATCAGCCCCAGCATTTT
CASSRRTADQPQHF
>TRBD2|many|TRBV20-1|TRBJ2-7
TGCAGTGCTAACCGGGGACTAGCGGGGCTATACGAGCAGTACTTC
CSANRGLAGLYEQYF
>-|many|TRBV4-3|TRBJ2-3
TGCGCCAGCAGCCAAGAACCGGGCCAGGTGGGGGATACGCAGTATTTT
CASSQEPGQVGDTQYF
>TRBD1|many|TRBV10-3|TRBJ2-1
TGTGCCATCAGGGGGGACAGGGGTGGCAATGAGCAGTTCTTC
CAIRGDRGGNEQFF
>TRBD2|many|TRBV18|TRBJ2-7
TGTGCCAGCTCACCCGGTGGTGGCGGGGGCTACGAGCAGTACTTC
CASSPGGGGGYEQYF
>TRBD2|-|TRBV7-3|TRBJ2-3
TGTGCCAGCAGCTCACTAGCGGGAGGGGCACATACGCAGTATTTT
CASSSLAGGAHTQYF
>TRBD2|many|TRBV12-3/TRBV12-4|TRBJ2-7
TGTGCCAGCAGCCCTAGCGGCGGGTACGAGCAGTACTTC
CASSPSGGYEQYF
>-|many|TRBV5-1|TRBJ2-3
TGCGCCAGCAGCGGTCACGATACGCAGTATTTT
CASSGHDTQYF
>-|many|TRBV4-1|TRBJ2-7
TGCGCCAGCAGCCAGACCCAGGGTTACGAGCAGTACTTC
CASSQTQGYEQYF
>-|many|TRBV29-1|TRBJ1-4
TGCAGCGTTGACTCGGGTAATGAAAAACTGTTTTTT
CSVDSGNEKLFF
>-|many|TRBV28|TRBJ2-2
TGTGCCAGCAGTATACCGGTCGCGAACACCGGGGAGCTGTTTTTT
CASSIPVANTGELFF
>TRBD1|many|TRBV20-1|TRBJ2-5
TGCAGTGCTAGACCCGACAGGGGAGACCTCCAAGAGACCCAGTACTTC
CSARPDRGDLQETQYF
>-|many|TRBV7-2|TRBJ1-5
TGTGCCAGCAGCTGGGGTATACGGCCCAATCAGCCCCAGCATTTT
CASSWGIRPNQPQHF
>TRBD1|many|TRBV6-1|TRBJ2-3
TGTGCCAGCACCAAACTCCCCGGACAGGGAAAGTATTTT
CASTKLPGQGKYF
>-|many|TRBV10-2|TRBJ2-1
TGCGCCAGCAGTGAGAGTCTAGGGGGGGGGAATGAGCAGTTCTTC
CASSESLGGGNEQFF
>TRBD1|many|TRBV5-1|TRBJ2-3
TGCGCCAGCAGCTTTTCCCAAGGGACAGGGAGTGGGGTCGATACGCAGTATTTT
CASSFSQGTGSGVDTQYF
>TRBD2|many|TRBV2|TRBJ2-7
TGTGCCAGCGTAGTCGAGCGGGGGTCCCTCTACGAGCAGTACTTC
CASVVERGSLYEQYF
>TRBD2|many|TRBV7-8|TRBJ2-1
TGTGCCAGCAGCCCCCGGACTAGCGGGGCCTACAATGAGCAGTTCTTC
CASSPRTSGAYNEQFF
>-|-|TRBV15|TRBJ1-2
TGTGCCACCAGCAGAGAGGGGAACAGGGTTGGTGGCTACACCTTC
CATSREGNRVGGYTF
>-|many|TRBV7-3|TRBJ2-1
TGTGCCAGCAGCTTAACGGGGGGCCTGTTAGGTGAGCAGTTCTTC
CASSLTGGLLGEQFF
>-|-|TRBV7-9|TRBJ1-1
TGTGCCAGCAGCCCCTGGGGAACTGAAGCTTTCTTT
CASSPWGTEAFF
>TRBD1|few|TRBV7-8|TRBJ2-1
TGTGCCAGCTCCGGGACAGCGGACAATGAGCAGTTCTTC
CASSGTADNEQFF
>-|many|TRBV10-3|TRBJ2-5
TGTGCCATCAGCTCGACAGGGAGGGAGACCCAGTACTTC
CAISSTGRETQYF
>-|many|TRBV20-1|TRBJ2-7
TGCAGTGCTAGAGACTGGTACGAGCAGTACTTC
CSARDWYEQYF